This T cell receptor beta chain was identified during a study of STAT5B mutations in CD4+ large granular lymphocyte leukemia. The assay was run at survey level. Repertoires were generated with immunoSEQ multiplex PCR, while TCRdb's copy carries only in-frame clones and drops some. The sample holds some 4,900 clones; 88% are singletons and the top ten take 75%. CDR3 length equals 13 residues. The germline CDR1 and CDR2 sequences are MNHNY and SVGAGI (reference sequence). Trimming cost V 7 bases and J 1 base, with 10 bases left between them. The V call is TRBV6-6, the J call TRBJ1-1; D remains unclear. This clonotype was sampled from a man in his forties or fifties with CD4+ T-cell large granular lymphocyte leukemia. The source material was PBMCs. The CDR3 coding sequence is TGTGCCAGCACCTTAAGGCCGAACACTGAAGCTTTCTTT. Translating it yields CASTLRPNTEAFF.